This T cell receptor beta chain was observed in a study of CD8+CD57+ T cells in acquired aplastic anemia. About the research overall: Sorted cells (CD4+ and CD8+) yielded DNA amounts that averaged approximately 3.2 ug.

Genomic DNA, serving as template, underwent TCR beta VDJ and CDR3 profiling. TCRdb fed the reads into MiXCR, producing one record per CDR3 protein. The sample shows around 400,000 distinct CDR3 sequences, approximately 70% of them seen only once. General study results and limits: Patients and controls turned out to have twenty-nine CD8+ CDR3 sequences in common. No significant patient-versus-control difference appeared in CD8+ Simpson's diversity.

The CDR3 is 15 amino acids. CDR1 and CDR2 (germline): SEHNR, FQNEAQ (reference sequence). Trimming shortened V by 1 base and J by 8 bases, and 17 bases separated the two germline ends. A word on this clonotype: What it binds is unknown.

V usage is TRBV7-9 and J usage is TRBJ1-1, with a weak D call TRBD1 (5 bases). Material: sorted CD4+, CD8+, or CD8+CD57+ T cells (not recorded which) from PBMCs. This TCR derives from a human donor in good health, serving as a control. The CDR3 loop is CASSLGPRVNLEAFF. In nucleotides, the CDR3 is TGTGCCAGCAGCTTAGGCCCCAGGGTGAACCTGGAAGCTTTCTTT.